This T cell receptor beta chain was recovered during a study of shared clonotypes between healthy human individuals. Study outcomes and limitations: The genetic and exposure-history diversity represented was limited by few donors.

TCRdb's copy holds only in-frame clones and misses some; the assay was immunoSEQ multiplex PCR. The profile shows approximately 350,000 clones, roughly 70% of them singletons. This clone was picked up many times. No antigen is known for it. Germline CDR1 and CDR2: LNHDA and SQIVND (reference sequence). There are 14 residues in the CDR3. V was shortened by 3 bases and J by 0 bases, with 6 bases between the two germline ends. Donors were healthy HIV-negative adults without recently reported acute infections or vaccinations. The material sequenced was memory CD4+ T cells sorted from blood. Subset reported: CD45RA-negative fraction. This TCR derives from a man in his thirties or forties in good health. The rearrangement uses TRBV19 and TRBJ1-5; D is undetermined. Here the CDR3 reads CASSIQLSNQPQHF. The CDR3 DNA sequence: TGTGCCAGTAGTATTCAGCTTAGCAATCAGCCCCAGCATTTT.